The rows below give T cell receptor beta chains drawn from one sample of a study of tumor-infiltrating lymphocytes in primary liver carcinoma. Each CDR3 protein is one row after TCRdb ran MiXCR on the multiplex PCR reads. The sample comprises fewer than 150,000 distinct CDR3 sequences, approximately 70% of which are singletons, and 9.3% rests with the top ten. Material for sequencing was liver tumor tissue from sampling region 1. These receptors all stem from a woman aged 60-70 years with primary liver carcinoma and hepatitis B virus infection. Each CDR3 is given with its conserved first and last residue. D genes are given only for firm matches. Rows may omit the clone size; those that give it use once, few, many or a size class.

j_call: TRBJ2-7; clone_size: few; v_call: TRBV4-1; d_call: NA; cdr3_nt: TGCGCCAGCAGCCAAGTTGGGCAGGCCTACAAGCAGTACTTC; cdr3_aa: CASSQVGQAYKQYF
j_call: TRBJ2-1; clone_size: NA; v_call: TRBV5-1; d_call: NA; cdr3_nt: TGCGCCAGCAGTCGGAGTGATGAGCAGTTCTTC; cdr3_aa: CASSRSDEQFF
j_call: TRBJ2-3; clone_size: many; v_call: TRBV12-5; d_call: TRBD2; cdr3_nt: TGTGCTAGTGGCCAGACTACTAGCGGCACAGATACGCAGTATTTT; cdr3_aa: CASGQTTSGTDTQYF
j_call: TRBJ2-7; clone_size: many; v_call: TRBV4-1; d_call: NA; cdr3_nt: TGCGCCAGCAGCCAAGACGGGAACGAGCAGTACTTC; cdr3_aa: CASSQDGNEQYF
j_call: TRBJ1-6; clone_size: many; v_call: TRBV12-3/TRBV12-4; d_call: NA; cdr3_nt: TGTGCCAGCAGTTTACAGCTGGGCAGCATGGGAACTTCACCCCTCCACTTT; cdr3_aa: CASSLQLGSMGTSPLHF
j_call: TRBJ2-3; clone_size: NA; v_call: TRBV11-2; d_call: TRBD1; cdr3_nt: TGCGCCAACAGCTTAGTCGGACAGGCGATCACAGATACGCAGTATTTT; cdr3_aa: CANSLVGQAITDTQYF
j_call: TRBJ1-4; clone_size: many; v_call: TRBV28; d_call: NA; cdr3_nt: TGTGCCAGCAGCCACCCCGGTGAAAAACTGTTTTTT; cdr3_aa: CASSHPGEKLFF
j_call: TRBJ1-5; clone_size: NA; v_call: TRBV7-2; d_call: NA; cdr3_nt: TGTCCCAGCAGCATGGACGGGGGCAATCAGCCCCAGCATTTT; cdr3_aa: CPSSMDGGNQPQHF
j_call: TRBJ2-1; clone_size: NA; v_call: TRBV11-2; d_call: TRBD2; cdr3_nt: TGTGACAGCAGATGGACTAGCGGGGCGGAGCAGTTCTTC; cdr3_aa: CDSRWTSGAEQFF
j_call: TRBJ1-1; clone_size: NA; v_call: TRBV11-2; d_call: TRBD1; cdr3_nt: TGTGTCAGCAGCCTAGGGGGGAACAGGGGCCTGTTCTTT; cdr3_aa: CVSSLGGNRGLFF
j_call: TRBJ2-5; clone_size: once; v_call: TRBV7-8; d_call: TRBD1; cdr3_nt: TGTGCCAGCAGTTTTCGACAGGGGCAGTCGGAGACCCAGTACTTC; cdr3_aa: CASSFRQGQSETQYF
j_call: TRBJ1-5; clone_size: NA; v_call: TRBV6-1; d_call: NA; cdr3_nt: TGTGCCAGCAGCCGATCTAGTCAGCCCCAGCATTTT; cdr3_aa: CASSRSSQPQHF
j_call: TRBJ2-1; clone_size: NA; v_call: TRBV5-1; d_call: TRBD2; cdr3_nt: TGCGCCAGCAGCCCCTGGACTAGCGGGACCGGTGAGCACTTCTTC; cdr3_aa: CASSPWTSGTGEHFF
j_call: TRBJ2-7; clone_size: NA; v_call: TRBV12-3/TRBV12-4; d_call: NA; cdr3_nt: TGTGCCAGCAGTTGGGATGGTAGCTCCTGCGAGCAGTACTTC; cdr3_aa: CASSWDGSSCEQYF
j_call: TRBJ2-5; clone_size: NA; v_call: TRBV19; d_call: TRBD2; cdr3_nt: TGTGCCAGTATCGGGCTAGCGGGAGGAGAGACCCAGTACTTC; cdr3_aa: CASIGLAGGETQYF
j_call: TRBJ2-2; clone_size: NA; v_call: TRBV29-1; d_call: NA; cdr3_nt: TGTAGCGTCCTATTCACCGGGGAGCTGTTTTTT; cdr3_aa: CSVLFTGELFF
j_call: TRBJ2-2; clone_size: few; v_call: TRBV7-8; d_call: NA; cdr3_nt: TGTGCCAGCAGCCCTCGGGGGCGAACCGGGGAGCTGTTTTTT; cdr3_aa: CASSPRGRTGELFF
j_call: TRBJ1-1; clone_size: many; v_call: TRBV5-1; d_call: NA; cdr3_nt: TGCGCCAGCAGCTTGATGGGCAGGGTCACTGAAGCTTTCTTT; cdr3_aa: CASSLMGRVTEAFF
j_call: TRBJ2-2; clone_size: many; v_call: TRBV12-3/TRBV12-4; d_call: NA; cdr3_nt: TGTGCCAGTAAGCGGAACACCGGGGAGCTGTTTTTT; cdr3_aa: CASKRNTGELFF
j_call: TRBJ2-3; clone_size: NA; v_call: TRBV5-4; d_call: NA; cdr3_nt: TGTGCCAGCAGCACCCCGGCCATCGATATGCAGTATTTT; cdr3_aa: CASSTPAIDMQYF
j_call: TRBJ2-3; clone_size: NA; v_call: TRBV6-6; d_call: TRBD2; cdr3_nt: TGTGCCAGCAGCCTCACCGGGACTAGCGGTAGCACAAATACGCAGTATTTT; cdr3_aa: CASSLTGTSGSTNTQYF
j_call: TRBJ2-7; clone_size: NA; v_call: TRBV11-2; d_call: NA; cdr3_nt: TGTGCCAGCAACTTAGACGCCACATACGAGCAGTACTTC; cdr3_aa: CASNLDATYEQYF
j_call: TRBJ2-7; clone_size: many; v_call: TRBV11-1; d_call: TRBD1; cdr3_nt: TGTGCCAGCAGCGGGCCGGACAGGGGGGACTACGAGCAGTACTTC; cdr3_aa: CASSGPDRGDYEQYF
j_call: TRBJ2-4; clone_size: NA; v_call: TRBV11-2; d_call: NA; cdr3_nt: TGTATCAGTTCAGTAGAGTCCAAAAACATTCAGTACTTC; cdr3_aa: CISSVESKNIQYF